This T cell receptor beta chain was documented in a study of spatial heterogeneity in lung cancer. Described time point: sample taken at primary tumor resection. By share of the sample, this clonotype is large (0.1 to 1%). TCRdb fed the 5' RACE reads into MiXCR, producing one record per CDR3 protein. The sample includes 950 to 1,500 distinct CDR3 sequences, around 27% seen only once; the top ten take over 15%. The V and J ends lost 5 bases and 0 bases, in that order; junction bases with no gene match: 7. CDR3 length: 15 amino acids. From germline, CDR1 is MNHEY and CDR2 SMNVEV (reference sequence). The material was normal lung tissue next to the tumor, obtained at surgery. This chain uses TRBV27 with TRBJ2-7, with 7 bases lining up with TRBD1. The clonotype comes from a female donor with early-stage non-small cell lung cancer. As DNA, the CDR3 is TGTGCCAGCAGTCGATCCGGGACAGTCTCCTACGAGCAGTACTTC. It specifies CASSRSGTVSYEQYF.